The 20 T cell receptor beta chains below come from one sample, sequenced in a study of T cell responses to AZD1222 COVID-19 vaccine. Libraries were prepared by immunoSEQ multiplex PCR; TCRdb keeps only in-frame clonotypes and omits some of them. The sample gives 150,000 or so clones, about nine tenths of which show up once; about 4.7% is in the top ten. The specimen was peripheral blood, collected on day 0 of AZD1222 vaccination. These receptors originate from an adult in good health.

The chain has TRBV28 and TRBJ1-1, with no clear D. Trimming pared 1 base from V and 8 bases from J, leaving 8 bases between. CDR3 length: 12 residues. Germline lookup yields CDR1 MDHEN and CDR2 SYDVKM. This CDR3 reads CASSLFWGEAFF. The CDR3 DNA reads TGTGCCAGCAGTTTATTTTGGGGAGAAGCTTTCTTT.

The rearrangement joins TRBV5-1 to TRBJ2-2; TRBD1 matches 9 bases. The V gene's germline CDR1 is SGHRS and CDR2 YFSETQ. V was clipped by 2 bases and J by 5 bases; unmatched bases: 4. The CDR3 covers 15 residues. DNA of the CDR3: TGCGCCAGCAGCTTCGGGACAGGGTGGACCGGGGAGCTGTTTTTT. It encodes CASSFGTGWTGELFF.

The V gene is TRBV19, the J gene TRBJ1-2; the D gene is possibly TRBD1 (6 bases). From germline, CDR1 is LNHDA and CDR2 SQIVND (reference sequence). V gave up 8 bases and J gave up 4 bases, with 17 bases separating them. The length of the CDR3 is 14 residues. In nucleotides, the CDR3 is TGTGCCAGTGCTGCTAAAGGACAGATCTATGGCTACACCTTC. Protein sequence: CASAAKGQIYGYTF.

The CDR3 loop is CASQPGTSGRVLQGEQFF. The CDR3 region has the DNA TGTGCCAGTCAACCCGGGACTAGCGGGAGGGTATTACAAGGGGAGCAGTTCTTC. The rearrangement joins TRBV4-2 to TRBJ2-1; 16 nucleotides line up with TRBD2. Germline V lookup: CDR1 LGHNA, CDR2 YNFKEQ. Unmatched junction bases numbered 18, after V lost 9 bases and J lost 10 bases. CDR3 length equals 18 residues.

The J gene is TRBJ2-7, the V gene TRBV28; D call uncertain. V was cut by 6 bases and J by 2 bases, with 5 bases left in between. The CDR3 covers 11 residues. Germline V gene data show CDR1 as MDHEN and CDR2 as SYDVKM. CDR3 protein: CASRAPYEQYF. In DNA, the CDR3 is TGTGCCAGCAGGGCCCCCTACGAGCAGTACTTC. Full variable domain (missing parts from reference TRBV28 and TRBJ2-7): DVKVTQSSRYLVKRTGEKVFLECVQDMDHENMFWYRQDPGLGLRLIYFSYDVKMKEKGDIPEGYSVSREKKERFSLILESASTNQTSMYLCASRAPYEQYFGPGTRLTVT.

The chain employs TRBV4-1 and TRBJ1-4; D gene unclear. CDR3 size: 14 residues. V gave up 1 base and J gave up 5 bases, with 8 bases separating them. Germline CDR1 and CDR2: MGHRA and YSYEKL. CDR3 sequence reads: CASSQGEANEKLFF. DNA of the CDR3: TGCGCCAGCAGCCAAGGGGAGGCGAATGAAAAACTGTTTTTT.

The chain is built from TRBV2 and TRBJ1-5; TRBD1 agrees at 12 bases. The CDR3 is made up of 15 amino acids. J lost 6 bases, V lost 6 bases, and 6 bases had no gene match. CDR1 and CDR2 from the germline V gene are SNHLY and FYNNEI. The CDR3 loop is CASRRDRGRRQPQHF. In DNA form, the CDR3 reads TGTGCCAGCAGGCGGGACAGGGGGCGACGTCAGCCCCAGCATTTT.

This clone was found once. The chain links TRBV7-8 to TRBJ2-7; 11 bases match TRBD2. Trimming took 3 bases from V and 5 from J; bases not matched to a gene: 9. Germline V gene lookup returns CDR1 SGHVS and CDR2 FQNEAQ. CDR3 length equals 16 residues. DNA of the CDR3: TGTGCCAGCAGCTTTGGGATAGCGGGAGGGCCAGACGAGCAGTACTTC. Translated, it gives CASSFGIAGGPDEQYF. Combining the CDR3 with reference TRBV7-8 and TRBJ2-7 gives the whole variable domain GAGVSQSPRYKVAKRGQDVALRCDPISGHVSLFWYQQALGQGPEFLTYFQNEAQLDKSGLPSDRFFAERPEGSVSTLKIQRTQQEDSAVYLCASSFGIAGGPDEQYFGPGTRLTVT.

V gene TRBV11-2 combines with J gene TRBJ1-3; 7 bases agree with TRBD1. The germline CDR1 and CDR2 sequences are SGHAT and FQNNGV. This CDR3 has 18 amino acids. Trimming took 2 bases from V and 2 from J; bases not matched to a gene: 12. The CDR3 sequence: CASSLTARRGSTGNTIYF. The CDR3 region has the DNA TGTGCCAGCAGCTTAACGGCCCGCAGGGGGTCCACTGGAAACACCATATATTTT. The entire variable domain, with the rest obtained from reference TRBV11-2 and TRBJ1-3, is as follows: EAGVAQSPRYKIIEKRQSVAFWCNPISGHATLYWYQQILGQGPKLLIQFQNNGVVDDSQLPKDRFSAERLKGVDSTLKIQPAKLEDSAVYLCASSLTARRGSTGNTIYFGEGSWLTVV.

This clone showed up just once. This chain joins TRBV3-1 (or the pseudogene TRBV3-2) and TRBJ2-2; D is perhaps TRBD2 (6 bases). Trimming cost V 3 bases and J 5 bases, with 10 bases left between them. The CDR3 has 14 amino acids. Looked up from germline, CDR1 is LGHDT and CDR2 is YNNKEL (reference sequence). The CDR3 here is CASSQLGLTGELFF. The DNA of the CDR3 is TGTGCCAGCAGCCAGCTGGGACTTACCGGGGAGCTGTTTTTT.

V is TRBV15 and J is TRBJ1-3; TRBD1 might be the D (6 bases). CDR3 length: 14 residues. The germline V and J ends were trimmed by 4 bases and 10 bases, with 17 bases remaining between them. Looked up from germline, CDR1 is LNHNV and CDR2 is YYDKDF (reference sequence). The CDR3 reads CATSKTKLQGTIYF. The DNA of the CDR3 is TGTGCCACCAGCAAAACGAAGTTACAGGGAACCATATATTTT.

V usage is TRBV29-1 and J usage is TRBJ2-5; TRBD1 agrees at 7 bases. Losses at the gene ends were 7 bases for V and 4 bases for J; bases not matched to a gene: 6. This CDR3 is 12 amino acids long. CDR1 SQVTM and CDR2 ANQGSEA come from the germline V gene. The CDR3: CSAMTGRETQYF. CDR3 nucleotides: TGCAGCGCAATGACAGGGAGAGAGACCCAGTACTTC.

This clone is a singleton in its sample. The chain recombines TRBV28 with TRBJ1-3, with D unresolved. CDR1 is MDHEN, CDR2 SYDVKM, per germline. V lost 1 base and J 7 bases, leaving 8 bases between the germline ends. The CDR3 totals 13 residues. The CDR3 DNA reads TGTGCCAGCAGTTTATTGCGGGGTAACACCATATATTTT. Protein: CASSLLRGNTIYF.

The rearrangement links TRBV7-2 to TRBJ2-2; D uncertain. Trimming removed 1 base from V and 2 bases from J, with 8 bases in between. The CDR3 is made up of 15 amino acids. Germline assignment: CDR1 SGHTA and CDR2 FQGNSA. This CDR3 reads CASSLEFGNTGELFF. CDR3 DNA sequence: TGTGCCAGCAGCTTAGAGTTCGGCAACACCGGGGAGCTGTTTTTT.

This chain connects TRBV5-8 to TRBJ1-2; D is undetermined. Trimming removed 0 bases from V and 3 bases from J, with 12 bases in between. CDR1 and CDR2 from the germline V gene are SGHTS and YDEGEE. The CDR3 length is 15 residues. The DNA of the CDR3 is TGTGCCAGCAGCTTGGCGATGCGGACTGACTATGGCTACACCTTC. This sequence encodes CASSLAMRTDYGYTF.

This chain links TRBV11-3 with TRBJ2-2; 7 bases match TRBD1. This CDR3 spans 17 amino acids. The germline CDR1 and CDR2 sequences are SGHNT and YENEEA. J lost 4 bases, V lost 6 bases, and 14 bases had no gene match. The CDR3 DNA reads as TGTGCCAGCAGGGATCGCAACCCGGGACAGCTCACCGGGGAGCTGTTTTTT. Its translation is CASRDRNPGQLTGELFF.

This clone was seen only once. The V and J genes are TRBV19 and TRBJ2-4; D possibly uses TRBD1 or TRBD2 (6 bases each). CDR1 is LNHDA and CDR2 is SQIVND in the germline V gene (reference sequence). V was clipped by 1 base and J by 8 bases, with 21 bases between them. The CDR3 runs to 17 residues. CDR3 nucleotides: TGTGCCAGTAGTATAGTACAGGGACTGAAGACGACGGACATTCAGTACTTC. It translates to CASSIVQGLKTTDIQYF.

The V and J genes are TRBV19 and TRBJ1-1; weak D call: TRBD1 (5 bases). This CDR3 has 13 residues. V lost 6 bases and J lost 4, with 12 bases in between. Germline-derived CDR1 and CDR2 are LNHDA and SQIVND (reference sequence). CDR3 bases: TGTGCCAGTAGCTACGGGAGGGGCACTGAAGCTTTCTTT. Translating it yields CASSYGRGTEAFF.

The chain uses TRBV12-3 or TRBV12-4 and TRBJ1-2; D is perhaps TRBD1 (5 bases). The germline V and J ends were trimmed by 5 bases and 9 bases, with 16 bases remaining between them. The CDR3 is 13 amino acids. The CDR3 DNA reads as TGTGCCAGCAGTCCGCGGACACAAGGGAGCTACACCTTC. Translating it yields CASSPRTQGSYTF.

This clone was detected a few times. CDR3 residues: CASSYSRGNSPLHF. The CDR3 nucleotides read TGTGCCAGCAGTTACTCGAGGGGGAATTCACCCCTCCACTTT. J is TRBJ1-6 and V is TRBV6-5; D perhaps matches TRBD1 (6 bases). Trimming removed 0 bases at V and 7 bases at J, with 7 bases between. Germline CDR1 and CDR2: MNHEY and SVGAGI. The CDR3 has 14 residues.